Sequencing of this TCR beta chain was carried out in a study of cytomegalovirus exposure and HLA in healthy donors. PCR involved 60 Vbeta and 13 Jbeta primers. Produced via immunoSEQ multiplex PCR; TCRdb's table is partial and in-frame only. The repertoire holds 150,000 to 170,000 clones, with around 72% as singletons. From germline, CDR1 is MNHEY and CDR2 SVGAGI. Unmatched junction bases numbered 4, after V lost 4 bases and J lost 2 bases. There are 16 residues in the CDR3. J is TRBJ2-1 and V is TRBV6-5; TRBD2 aligns across 11 bases. Sequencing was performed on PBMCs. This clonotype was sampled from a young man in good health and CMV-seronegative. In DNA, the CDR3 is TGTGCCAGCAGTTCCCTAGCGGGAGGACCCTACAATGAGCAGTTCTTC. Its translation: CASSSLAGGPYNEQFF.